What follows describes a single T cell receptor (beta chain). Its specificity is unknown. This record belongs to a study of T cell repertoires in cytomegalovirus infection. The CDR3 sequence is 12 residues long. CDR1 is SGHVS, CDR2 FNYEAQ, per germline. Trimming removed 5 bases from V and 7 bases from J, with 11 bases in between. One entry per CDR3 protein results from TCRdb running MiXCR on the reads. The sample includes roughly 78,000 distinct CDR3 sequences, about 40% seen only once; the top ten take roughly 93%. The sequence was collected from a human donor in good health (CMV status not recorded). Some clones in this sample may be carry-over from other donors' samples. The chain joins TRBV7-6 to TRBJ1-1; D is perhaps TRBD1 (5 bases). The input for sequencing was CD8+ T cells from cultured PBMCs, taken from culture after CMV antigen stimulation. CDR3 sequence (DNA): TGTGCCAGCAGCCCCGAGGGGCTTGAAGCTTTCTTT. Residues: CASSPEGLEAFF.